This T cell receptor (beta chain) was sequenced for a study of CD4 T cells in relation to SARS-CoV-2 and coronaviruses (dated by TCRdb to the early 2020s). Background for the entire study: Shared crossreactive spike epitopes were mapped to their HLA restriction using patient-derived lymphoblastoid cell lines. The study assessed, at the TCR clonotype level, memory CD4+ T cell crossreactivity between SARS-CoV-2 and common cold coronavirus spike proteins. Samples from a few pre-COVID donors and the naive versus memory experiments were sequenced with the Adaptive Biotechnologies TCR-sequencing kit; other data were Illumina-based. A different TCR-beta assay, based on Illumina, was used to sequence expansion assays from other donors in the study.

Overall study results and their limits: In approximately 65% of donors, memory CD4+ clonotypes turned up that crossrecognized SARS-CoV-2 and at least one common cold coronavirus spike. Compared with monoreactive clones, crossreactive clones had significantly weaker SARS-CoV-2-driven expansion, a result consistent with antigenic imprinting. Sequencing of naive versus memory cells indicated that the assay detects memory recall responses, not primary responses primed during culture. Pre-pandemic and post-infection samples were not both contributed by any donor, so tracing of the source of pre-existing responses was limited. The study was constrained by small numbers of patients and of tested TCRs. Crossreactivity analysis centred on spike protein, so crossreactivity against other viral proteins was not assessed.

The germline V end is reduced by 4 bases and the J end by 7 bases; junction bases left unmatched: 4. Taken from the germline V gene, the CDR1 and CDR2 loops are MNHEY and SVGAGI. Spanning cysteine to phenylalanine, the CDR3 consists of 13 amino acids. The DNA shown is the 39-base CDR3, in frame from base 1. About this clone itself: Its cognate antigen has yet to be identified. No per-base quality is available; no much larger clone lies one base away.

Uncultured naive and memory CD4+ T cell DNA received deep-resolution immunoSEQ TCR-beta sequencing. Regarding the original processing steps: During preprocessing, nonproductive sequences were removed, along with CDR3s that did not begin with C, did not end with F or W, or were shorter than 7 amino acids. Cultured and uncultured naive and memory CD4+ repertoires were searched for CDR3s previously identified as spike- and CEF-reactive. Pairwise Levenshtein distance, computed with the stringdist R package after three terminal residues were trimmed from each end, was used as the measure of CDR3 homology. The immuneACCESS repertoire file appears here via TCRdb, limited to in-frame rearrangements. These files lack a portion of the clones; in checked studies, under half of the deficit traces to unresolved V genes, and the cause of the others is not known. The DNA gave D and trimming, while V, J and clone size come from that table. This sample comprises about 65,000 clones, about 89% of them detected only once. The top ten clonotypes cover 1.6% of the sample.

CD4+ T cells from unexposed donors were collected before the COVID-19 pandemic (2011-2018). Naive and memory CD4+ T cells were separated from cryopreserved PBMCs by CD4 enrichment followed by EasySep naive CD4+ T cell enrichment. The leukapheresis product used for the unexposed donors was purchased from a commercial source. PBMCs were isolated from leukapheresis product or whole blood by Ficoll-Paque PLUS gradient centrifugation. The PBMCs went either fresh into the expansion assay or into cryopreservation at -140 degrees C. The QIAamp Micro DNA Kit was used to extract genomic DNA from the CD4+ T cells.

The sequencing input was memory CD4+ T cells from PBMCs. The sample's cell subset or site label, in plain terms: memory (non-naive) CD4+ T cells. The receptor was isolated from a human donor in good health. The receptor chain draws on TRBV6-5 and TRBJ2-4, with 7 middle bases fitting TRBD1. The nucleotide sequence is TGTGCCAGCAGTTCGACAGGGTCGAACATTCAGTACTTC. This codes for CASSSTGSNIQYF.